Listed below are T cell receptor beta chains from one sample, sequenced in a study of T-cell reconstitution after alpha-beta-depleted transplantation in children. MiXCR, run by TCRdb on the PCR reads, gives a single entry per CDR3 protein. The sample holds approximately 640,000 distinct CDR3 sequences; roughly 17% are singletons and the top ten take approximately 1%. The starting material was PBMCs from the stem cell graft donor, obtained from the stem cell graft. Source of these receptors: a human donor who donated a stem cell graft to a child with acute myeloid leukemia. Both conserved end residues are part of each CDR3. The order of the fields is clone size, V gene, J gene, D gene, CDR3 length, CDR3 DNA, CDR3 protein. D genes are given only for firm matches. Not every row has a clone size; where given, it reads once, few, many or a size class.

many	TRBV7-2	TRBJ2-5	TRBD2	14	TGTGCCAGCAGGCCAGCGGGGGTTGGGGAGACCCAGTACTTC	CASRPAGVGETQYF
.	TRBV28	TRBJ2-2	TRBD1	17	TGTGCCAGCAGTTCGGACAGGGGGCTTCTGAACACCGGGGAGCTGTTTTTT	CASSSDRGLLNTGELFF
few	TRBV20-1	TRBJ2-1	TRBD2	16	TGCAGTGCCCGCCACCCCCTAGCGGGGCTCTACAATGAGCAGTTCTTC	CSARHPLAGLYNEQFF
.	TRBV4-1	TRBJ1-4	.	16	TGCGCCAGCAGCCAAGATTGGTCAGGGGCCCTTGAAAAACTGTTTTTT	CASSQDWSGALEKLFF
many	TRBV10-3	TRBJ2-1	.	14	TGTGCCATCAGTGAGCTGACTAAGTACAATGAGCAGTTCTTC	CAISELTKYNEQFF
many	TRBV29-1	TRBJ2-5	.	13	TGCAGCGTTGTCAGGGGCACCAAAGAGACCCAGTACTTC	CSVVRGTKETQYF
.	TRBV28	TRBJ1-6	.	13	TGTGCCAGCGGCGGGGCTGGCAATTCACCCCTCCACTTT	CASGGAGNSPLHF
many	TRBV10-3	TRBJ1-1	.	13	TGTGCCATCTCGGGACATGAGAACACTGAAGCTTTCTTT	CAISGHENTEAFF
many	TRBV10-3	TRBJ1-1	.	14	TGTGCCATCACCCCGACACAAATGAACACTGAAGCTTTCTTT	CAITPTQMNTEAFF
few	TRBV7-9	TRBJ1-1	.	16	TGTGCCAGCAGCTTACGCTTACAGTCCTCGAACACTGAAGCTTTCTTT	CASSLRLQSSNTEAFF
many	TRBV6-2/TRBV6-3	TRBJ2-3	.	15	TGTGCCAGCAGGTCCCTTGCGCGCGGCACAGATACGCAGTATTTT	CASRSLARGTDTQYF
many	TRBV29-1	TRBJ2-7	TRBD1	16	TGCAGCGTCTCTTTCCGGGACAGGGGTCATACCCTCGAGCAGTACTTC	CSVSFRDRGHTLEQYF
many	TRBV20-1	TRBJ1-1	.	13	TGCAGTGCCCAAGGGGCCCTGAACACTGAAGCTTTCTTT	CSAQGALNTEAFF
.	TRBV6-2/TRBV6-3	TRBJ1-6	.	15	TGTGCCAGCAGTTACCAGGACGCCCAATATTCACCCCTCCACTTT	CASSYQDAQYSPLHF
few	TRBV5-6	TRBJ1-2	.	11	TGTGCCAGCAGCTCAGCCTATGGCTACACCTTC	CASSSAYGYTF
many	TRBV20-1	TRBJ2-1	TRBD1	16	TGCAGTGCTAGTGGGGGGGACAGGGTGGTAGACAATGAGCAGTTCTTC	CSASGGDRVVDNEQFF
.	TRBV20-1	TRBJ2-3	.	15	TGCAGTGCTCTTTCGACTAGGGGCATCGCAGATACGCAGTATTTT	CSALSTRGIADTQYF
many	TRBV29-1	TRBJ1-1	.	11	TGCAGCGTTGAAGATCGGGCTGAAGCTTTCTTT	CSVEDRAEAFF
many	TRBV4-3	TRBJ2-5	.	16	TGCGCCAGCAGCCCGAGTAGCGATTTCTACGGAGAGACCCAGTACTTC	CASSPSSDFYGETQYF
few	TRBV6-2/TRBV6-3	TRBJ1-6	.	14	TGTGCCAGCGCGTACGGATATAGGAATTCACCCCTCCACTTT	CASAYGYRNSPLHF
few	TRBV15	TRBJ1-5	.	16	TGTGCCACCAGCCCCCGGACGGGGTATAGCAATCAGCCCCAGCATTTT	CATSPRTGYSNQPQHF
.	TRBV20-1	TRBJ1-1	.	14	TGCAGTGCTATTAATCGGGGAATCAGCCCTGAAGCTTTCTTT	CSAINRGISPEAFF
few	TRBV12-3/TRBV12-4	TRBJ1-5	.	15	TGTGCCAGCAGCCCTGGGGCCGCGGGCAATCAGCCCCAGCATTTT	CASSPGAAGNQPQHF
few	TRBV5-1	TRBJ1-4	TRBD1	16	TGCGCCAGCAGCGAGGGACAGGGGGCAACTAATGAAAAACTGTTTTTT	CASSEGQGATNEKLFF
few	TRBV7-6	TRBJ2-3	TRBD2	14	TGTGCCAGCACCTTAGGGACTAGCCCAGATACGCAGTATTTT	CASTLGTSPDTQYF
many	TRBV6-1	TRBJ2-7	TRBD2	17	TGTGCCAGCAGCAGGACTAGCGGGGGTTCGTCAACCTACGAGCAGTACTTC	CASSRTSGGSSTYEQYF
.	TRBV28	TRBJ1-2	TRBD1	16	TGTGCCAGCAGTTTTGCAGTTGCGGACAGGGGTGGTGGCTACACCTTC	CASSFAVADRGGGYTF
many	TRBV5-1	TRBJ1-2	.	14	TGCGCCAGCAGCCCCGATGGGGATAACTATGGCTACACCTTC	CASSPDGDNYGYTF
once	TRBV20-1	TRBJ1-3	.	13	TGCAGTGCTGTTGAATTGGATGGAAACACCATATATTTT	CSAVELDGNTIYF
few	TRBV11-1	TRBJ2-7	.	15	TGTGCCAGCAGCTTAGCGCCAGCCATGCCCTACGAGCAGTACTTC	CASSLAPAMPYEQYF
.	TRBV12-3/TRBV12-4	TRBJ1-5	.	15	TGTGCCAGCAGTTTTTCCGGTTGGGGCAATCAGCCCCAGCATTTT	CASSFSGWGNQPQHF
.	TRBV28	TRBJ2-2	.	13	TGTGCCAGCAGTCGGCATCCGATCCGGGAGCTGTTTTTT	CASSRHPIRELFF
many	TRBV15	TRBJ2-3	TRBD2	12	TGTGCCGCGGGGGGGACCACAGATACGCAGTATTTT	CAAGGTTDTQYF
few	TRBV7-9	TRBJ2-1	TRBD1	17	TGTGCCAGCAGCTTAGGGGTTGGGACAGGGGGCAACAATGAGCAGTTCTTC	CASSLGVGTGGNNEQFF
many	TRBV12-3/TRBV12-4	TRBJ1-1	.	15	TGTGCCGCCCGAAAGCCCAACAGAGGGAACACTGAAGCTTTCTTT	CAARKPNRGNTEAFF
few	TRBV25-1	TRBJ1-2	.	13	TGTGCCAGCAGTGACGCCGGGGGCTATGGCTACACCTTC	CASSDAGGYGYTF
few	TRBV18	TRBJ2-4	.	15	TGTGCCAGCTCACCACCGACCGGGGCAGTTGGCATTCAGTACTTC	CASSPPTGAVGIQYF
many	TRBV10-3	TRBJ2-2	.	17	TGTGCCATCCGAGGAGATGTTGGGTCCCCACTTACCGGGGAGCTGTTTTTT	CAIRGDVGSPLTGELFF
few	TRBV9	TRBJ2-3	.	14	TGTGCCAGCAGCGTAGATCATAGTTCCGATACGCAGTATTTT	CASSVDHSSDTQYF
many	TRBV20-1	TRBJ1-5	.	12	TGCAGTGCGGCGGGATTGGATCAGCCCCAGCATTTT	CSAAGLDQPQHF
many	TRBV6-1	TRBJ1-1	TRBD1	14	TGTGCCAGCAGTCCCGGGACAGCGAACACTGAAGCTTTCTTT	CASSPGTANTEAFF
.	TRBV6-2/TRBV6-3	TRBJ2-5	TRBD2	16	TGTGCTAGCAGTTACGCCCCTAGCGGGGTTGAAGAGACCCAGTACTTC	CASSYAPSGVEETQYF
.	TRBV20-1	TRBJ1-5	TRBD1	14	TGCCGTGCCTCAGGACAGGGAGGGAATCAGCCCCAGCATTTT	CRASGQGGNQPQHF
many	TRBV29-1	TRBJ2-5	.	14	TGCAGCGGCCTGACAGGGGAGGGAATTTGGACCCAGTACTTC	CSGLTGEGIWTQYF
few	TRBV20-1	TRBJ2-3	.	18	TGCAGTGCTAGAGATTTAGTCTGGCGCGGGGGCGGCTCAGATACGCAGTATTTT	CSARDLVWRGGGSDTQYF
many	TRBV20-1	TRBJ1-2	.	14	TGCAGTGCTAGTTCCGGGGAAACTAACTATGGCTACACCTTC	CSASSGETNYGYTF
.	TRBV30	TRBJ1-5	TRBD1	13	TGTGCCTGGGAGACAGGGCGCAATCAGCCCCAGCATTTT	CAWETGRNQPQHF
.	TRBV3-1	TRBJ1-1	.	17	TGTGCCAGCAGCCAGGCTCTGGGGACAAGCGTGAACACTGAAGCTTTCTTT	CASSQALGTSVNTEAFF
many	TRBV29-1	TRBJ1-4	TRBD1	12	TGCAGCGGAGGGACAGGGCGTGAAAAACTGTTTTTT	CSGGTGREKLFF
.	TRBV5-1	TRBJ2-1	TRBD2	17	TGCGCCAGCAGCTCTTACACTAGCGGGGGGGCCTTAAATGAGCAGTTCTTC	CASSSYTSGGALNEQFF
many	TRBV10-3	TRBJ2-3	.	14	TGTGCCACCTATAACCGGGTACTGTCAGATACGCAGTATTTT	CATYNRVLSDTQYF